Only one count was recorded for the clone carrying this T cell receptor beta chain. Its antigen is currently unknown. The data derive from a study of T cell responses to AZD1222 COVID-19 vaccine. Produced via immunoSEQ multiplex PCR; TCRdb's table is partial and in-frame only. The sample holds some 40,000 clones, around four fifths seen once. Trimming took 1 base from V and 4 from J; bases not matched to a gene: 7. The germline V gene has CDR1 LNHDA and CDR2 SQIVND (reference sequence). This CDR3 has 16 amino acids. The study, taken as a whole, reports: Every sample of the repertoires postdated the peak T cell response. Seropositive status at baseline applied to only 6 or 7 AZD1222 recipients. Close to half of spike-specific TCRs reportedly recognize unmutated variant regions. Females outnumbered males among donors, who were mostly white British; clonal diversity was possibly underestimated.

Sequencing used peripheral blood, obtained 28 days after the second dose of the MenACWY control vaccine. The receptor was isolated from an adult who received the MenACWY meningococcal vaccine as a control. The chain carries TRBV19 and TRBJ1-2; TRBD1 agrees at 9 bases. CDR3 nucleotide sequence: TGTGCCAGTAGTATAGCGGGGACAGGGAAGAGCTATGGCTACACCTTC. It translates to CASSIAGTGKSYGYTF.